This T cell receptor beta chain was sequenced during a study of blood T cell repertoires in COVID-19. V gave up 3 bases and J gave up 8 bases, with 23 bases separating them. Germline-derived CDR1 and CDR2 are SEHNR and FQNEAQ (reference sequence). There are 17 residues in the CDR3. The data were produced by immunoSEQ multiplex PCR, yet TCRdb's version contains in-frame clones alone and is incomplete. Of approximately 300,000 clones listed, roughly 88% were seen once; the top ten hold more than 3.5%. What was sequenced was PBMCs or T cells enriched from blood (not recorded which). The V gene is TRBV7-9, the J gene TRBJ2-1, with D perhaps matching TRBD1 (6 bases). This receptor was identified in a woman aged 25 to 39 who had recovered from COVID-19. The CDR3 sequence is CASSFKPQDRTKDEQFF. The CDR3 DNA follows: TGTGCCAGCAGCTTCAAACCACAGGACAGAACGAAAGATGAGCAGTTCTTC. Supplemented by reference TRBV7-9 and TRBJ2-1, the full variable domain reads DTGVSQNPRHKITKRGQNVTFRCDPISEHNRLYWYRQTLGQGPEFLTYFQNEAQLEKSRLLSDRFSAERPKGSFSTLEIQRTEQGDSAMYLCASSFKPQDRTKDEQFFGPGTRLTVL.